This T cell receptor (beta chain) was captured by sequencing in a study of early T cells in non-severe SARS-CoV-2 infection (TCRdb year 2021). About the investigation overall: Bulk RNA from unsorted whole blood was used for TCR sequencing, so alpha and beta chains could not be paired.

Set within a cohort of healthcare workers in London, UK, this nested case-control study involved weekly PCR testing of nasopharyngeal swabs along with blood sampling. Healthcare workers were enrolled in the week of the UK lockdown, from 23 to 31 March 2020, and were followed every week for up to about 16 weeks. Points the paper makes about the study in general: VDJdb matching was skewed toward anti-spike CD8 responses and likely underestimated virus-specific expansions, missing private and CD4 specificities.

This clonotype occurred many times. The target of this receptor is not known. Per-nucleotide qualities are absent, and no much larger clonotype sits a single base away. The library was built by means of 5' RACE. Sequenced using a NextSeq 500. To correct for sequencing error and PCR bias, the TCR library protocol tagged individual cDNA molecules with unique molecular identifiers. Both TCR alpha and beta chains were sequenced, and tight co-correlation was observed between alpha and beta sequence abundances in each sample. As for the original processing: Decombinator V4 was used to annotate TCR sequences for V gene, J gene and CDR3. Expanded TCRs were defined as changing significantly between any two time points under a Poisson model with p below 0.0001. Abundances of TCRs were expressed as counts per million after normalisation to the total number of TCRs sequenced in each sample. TRAV1-2 paired with TRAJ12, TRAJ20 or TRAJ33 defined MAIT TCRs, while TRAV10 paired with TRAJ18 defined iNKT TCRs. VDJdb, accessed 1 November 2021, was searched for CMV, EBV and SARS-CoV-2 annotated TCRs, excluding TCRs annotated for multiple antigens. TCRdb trimmed public reads at Q25 via fastp, called clones via MiXCR and kept in-frame beta chains. Identical CDR3 proteins give one entry, which carries the most common genes and DNA. TCRdb's processing, not the authors' own work, is the source of the V and J calls. Counted in this sample were 45,000 to 55,000 distinct CDR3 sequences; around 10% of them appeared once. The ten largest clones capture roughly 8.7% of the sample.

Its CDR3 holds 15 amino acids, cysteine through phenylalanine. Solely the CDR3 DNA is kept, with 45 bases framed from the first base. Based on the germline V gene (reference sequence), the CDR1 and CDR2 sequences are MNHEY and SMNVEV. Germline trimming: 3 bases from V, 7 bases from J; junction bases outside gene matches: 8. The sequence was obtained from an adult who was a healthcare worker with PCR-confirmed SARS-CoV-2 infection or an uninfected control (not recorded which). The chain is assembled from TRBV27 and TRBJ2-1; 8 central nucleotides agree with TRBD2. What was sequenced was whole blood. The encoded CDR3 is CASSFSAGAQNEQFF. The sequenced DNA is TGTGCCAGCAGTTTTTCAGCGGGAGCACAAAATGAGCAGTTCTTC.